The entry below describes one T cell receptor (beta chain). As yet, its antigen is unknown. TCRdb's table, derived via immunoSEQ multiplex PCR, lists solely in-frame clones and lacks some. This table holds roughly 150,000 clones, 92% found once. The data were taken from a study of T cell responses to AZD1222 COVID-19 vaccine. The CDR3 runs to 14 residues. The V end lost 3 bases, the J end lost 1 base, and 9 bases lay between the germline ends. Germline V CDR1 and CDR2: LNHDA, SQIVND (reference sequence). The study, taken as a whole, reports: Clonal diversity may have been underestimated, and the donors were mostly white British, with more females than males.

The sample here was peripheral blood, taken on day 0 of AZD1222 vaccination. This sequence joins TRBV19 and TRBJ2-5; D is perhaps TRBD2 (5 bases). This TCR derives from an adult in good health. Here the CDR3 DNA reads TGTGCCAGTAGTATCTTGGGGAGCCAAGAGACCCAGTACTTC. Translated: CASSILGSQETQYF.